Below, 17 T cell receptor beta chains from the same sample are listed, as sequenced in a study of cytomegalovirus exposure and HLA in healthy donors. The PCR ran on 60 Vbeta and 13 Jbeta primers. Assay: immunoSEQ multiplex PCR; the TCRdb copy retains only in-frame clones and omits some. The sample has about 140,000 clones; about 70% are singletons. The sequenced sample consisted of PBMCs. The source of these receptors is a man aged 55-75 years in good health and CMV-seronegative.

V is TRBV9 and J is TRBJ1-5; D unresolved. CDR3 length equals 16 residues. The germline V gene encodes CDR1 SGDLS and CDR2 YYNGEE. V lost 7 bases, J lost 0 bases, and 17 bases lay in between. DNA for the CDR3: TGTGCCAGCCGCGATTTATTGGGAGTTAGCAATCAGCCCCAGCATTTT. Translation gives CASRDLLGVSNQPQHF.

This chain links TRBV18 with TRBJ1-1; 9 bases are shared with TRBD1. Germline V CDR1 and CDR2: KGHSH, LQKENI. The CDR3 length is 16 residues. After removal of 0 bases from V and 6 bases from J, the junction contained 8 bases not matched to a gene. For the CDR3, the DNA is TGTGCCAGCTCACCACCCGGACAGGGGACTGGGGCTGAAGCTTTCTTT. Translating it yields CASSPPGQGTGAEAFF.

This chain uses TRBV11-2 with TRBJ2-7, with unresolved D. Per the germline V gene, CDR1 is SGHAT and CDR2 is FQNNGV. This CDR3 region has 14 residues. V was trimmed by 0 bases and J by 2 bases, leaving 8 bases between them. The CDR3 here is CASSLDTYTYEQYF. The CDR3, as DNA: TGTGCCAGCAGCTTAGATACGTACACCTACGAGCAGTACTTC.

The CDR3 reads CASSQDRVAGTAPYEQYF. The CDR3, as DNA: TGCGCCAGCAGCCAAGATAGGGTGGCGGGGACAGCCCCCTACGAGCAGTACTTC. The chain employs TRBV4-1 and TRBJ2-7; possible D gene TRBD1, 7 bases. Germline V gene lookup returns CDR1 MGHRA and CDR2 YSYEKL. The V gene lost 0 bases and the J gene lost 2 bases, with 20 bases spanning the gap. This CDR3 contains 18 residues.

This chain uses TRBV20-1 with TRBJ1-1; unclear D gene. The germline gives CDR1 DFQATT, CDR2 SNEGSKA (reference sequence). Trimming took 3 bases from V and 5 from J, leaving 7 bases between them. CDR3 length: 11 amino acids. CDR3 coding DNA: TGCAGTGCTAGGGCGGAGACTGAAGCTTTCTTT. It yields the protein CSARAETEAFF.

The chain uses TRBV25-1 and TRBJ2-5; D might be TRBD2 (6 bases). CDR1 MGHDK and CDR2 SYGVNS come from the germline V gene. V was pared by 1 base and J by 5 bases, with 14 bases between. CDR3 length: 15 residues. The CDR3 loop reads CASSEFGREDETQYF. The CDR3 coding sequence is TGTGCCAGCAGTGAATTTGGGCGGGAAGATGAGACCCAGTACTTC.

The genes are TRBV27 and TRBJ1-5; 8 bases map to TRBD1. V was pared by 3 bases and J by 6 bases, with 4 bases of the junction left unmatched. The CDR3 is 14 residues long. The germline V gene has CDR1 MNHEY and CDR2 SMNVEV (reference sequence). Written as DNA, the CDR3 is TGTGCCAGCAGTTTTACAGGGGGGACTCAGCCCCAGCATTTT. Translating gives CASSFTGGTQPQHF.

The chain has TRBV28 and TRBJ1-5; the D is unclear. Trimming shortened V by 7 bases and J by 11 bases, and 12 bases separated the two germline ends. Germline V gives CDR1 MDHEN, CDR2 SYDVKM. The CDR3 spans 11 residues. CDR3 sequence: CASTSSSAQHF. The CDR3 DNA sequence: TGTGCCAGCACCTCCTCGTCAGCCCAGCATTTT.

The chain joins TRBV6-5 to TRBJ1-1, with 7 bases lining up with TRBD1. Trimming cost V 6 bases and J 5 bases; bases outside gene matches: 12. Germline V gives CDR1 MNHEY, CDR2 SVGAGI. This CDR3 is built from 15 residues. The CDR3 DNA follows: TGTGCCAGCAGGGACCGGACAGGAAGGACGACTGAAGCTTTCTTT. Its protein product is CASRDRTGRTTEAFF.

This clone has just one count. The CDR3 is CASSLLALEGGAEAFF. DNA for the CDR3: TGTGCCAGCAGTTTACTCGCCCTAGAGGGTGGAGCTGAAGCTTTCTTT. V and J are TRBV28 and TRBJ1-1; D remains unclear. Germline-derived CDR1 and CDR2 are MDHEN and SYDVKM. The CDR3 spans 16 residues. V lost 2 bases and J 6 bases, leaving 19 bases between the germline ends.

This chain joins TRBV27 and TRBJ2-7; maybe TRBD2 (6 bases). The CDR3 is 14 residues long. Looked up from germline, CDR1 is MNHEY and CDR2 is SMNVEV (reference sequence). V was clipped by 6 bases and J by 1 base, with 13 bases between them. The CDR3, as DNA: TGTGCCAGCAGAGGGACTTATTCTTCCTACGAGCAGTACTTC. Its protein product is CASRGTYSSYEQYF.

In this sample, this clone turned up a few times. The chain joins TRBV2 to TRBJ2-1; 7 positions agree with TRBD1. CDR1 SNHLY and CDR2 FYNNEI come from the germline V gene. CDR3 length equals 13 residues. The J segment lost 5 bases and the V segment lost 5 bases, leaving 3 bases of the junction unmatched. For the CDR3, the DNA is TGTGCCAGCAGTCAGGGACAGAACAATGAGCAGTTCTTC. It is translated as CASSQGQNNEQFF.

This chain links TRBV19 with TRBJ2-6; D is perhaps TRBD2 (5 bases). The CDR3 is made up of 17 amino acids. CDR1 and CDR2 from the germline V gene are LNHDA and SQIVND (reference sequence). V was trimmed by 9 bases and J by 3 bases, leaving 21 bases between them. The DNA of the CDR3 is TGTGCCAGCACCCACCCGACCCGGGGTAGTGGGGCCAACGTCCTGACTTTC. Translated, it gives CASTHPTRGSGANVLTF.

This clone was recorded a few times. The rearrangement links TRBV5-1 to TRBJ2-5; 16 bases map to TRBD2. The V segment lost 4 bases and the J segment 5 bases; nucleotides outside the gene matches: 5. CDR3 size: 16 residues. Germline assignment: CDR1 SGHRS and CDR2 YFSETQ. The CDR3 sequence is CASSEGLAGGPETQYF. CDR3 DNA: TGCGCCAGCAGCGAGGGACTAGCGGGAGGGCCGGAGACCCAGTACTTC.

This chain joins TRBV23-1 and TRBJ1-3; D is ambiguous. TRBV23-1 is designated an ORF whose function remains uncertain. CDR3 length: 17 amino acids. Trimming pared 0 bases from V and 0 bases from J, leaving 12 bases between. CDR3 amino acids: CASSQSWANGSGNTIYF. The CDR3 bases are TGCGCCAGCAGTCAATCGTGGGCGAATGGCTCTGGAAACACCATATATTTT.

The rearrangement uses TRBV6-1 and TRBJ2-7; TRBD2 agrees at 7 bases. This CDR3 contains 15 residues. The junction had 3 bases not matched to a gene; V was cut back by 0 bases and J by 1 base. CDR1 MNHNS and CDR2 SASEGT come from the germline V gene. As DNA, the CDR3 is TGTGCCAGCAGTGAAGCAGGACTAGGGTCCTACGAGCAGTACTTC. Translation gives CASSEAGLGSYEQYF.

This chain joins TRBV6-5 and TRBJ2-7; 9 bases fit TRBD1. Looked up from germline, CDR1 is MNHEY and CDR2 is SVGAGI. CDR3 length: 13 residues. Trimming at V came to 2 bases and at J to 7 bases, leaving 3 bases not matched to a gene. The CDR3 protein is CASSYRQGGEQYF. The CDR3 DNA is TGTGCCAGCAGTTACAGACAGGGGGGGGAGCAGTACTTC.